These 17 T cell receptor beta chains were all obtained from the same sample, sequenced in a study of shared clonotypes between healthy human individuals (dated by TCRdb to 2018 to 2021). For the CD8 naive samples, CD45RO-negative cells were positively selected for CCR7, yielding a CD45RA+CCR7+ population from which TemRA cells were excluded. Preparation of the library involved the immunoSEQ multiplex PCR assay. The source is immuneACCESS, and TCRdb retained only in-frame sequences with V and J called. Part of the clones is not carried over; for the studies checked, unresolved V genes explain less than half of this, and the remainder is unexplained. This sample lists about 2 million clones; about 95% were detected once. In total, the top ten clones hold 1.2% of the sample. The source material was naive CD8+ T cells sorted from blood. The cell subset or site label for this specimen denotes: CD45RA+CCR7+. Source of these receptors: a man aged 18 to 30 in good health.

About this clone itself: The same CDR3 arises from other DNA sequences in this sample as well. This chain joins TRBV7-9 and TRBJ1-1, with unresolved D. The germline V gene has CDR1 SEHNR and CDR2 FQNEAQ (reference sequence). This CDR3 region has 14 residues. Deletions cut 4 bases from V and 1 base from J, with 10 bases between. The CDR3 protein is CASSSSTGNTEAFF. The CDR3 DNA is TGTGCCAGCAGCTCGTCGACGGGGAACACTGAAGCTTTCTTT. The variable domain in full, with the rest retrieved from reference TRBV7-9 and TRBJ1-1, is DTGVSQNPRHKITKRGQNVTFRCDPISEHNRLYWYRQTLGQGPEFLTYFQNEAQLEKSRLLSDRFSAERPKGSFSTLEIQRTEQGDSAMYLCASSSSTGNTEAFFGQGTRLTVV.

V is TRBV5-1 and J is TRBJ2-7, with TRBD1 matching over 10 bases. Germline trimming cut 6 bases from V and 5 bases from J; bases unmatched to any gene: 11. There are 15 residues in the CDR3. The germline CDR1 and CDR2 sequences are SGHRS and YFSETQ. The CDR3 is CASTWTGTGVHEQYF. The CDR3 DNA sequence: TGCGCCAGCACCTGGACCGGGACAGGGGTTCACGAGCAGTACTTC.

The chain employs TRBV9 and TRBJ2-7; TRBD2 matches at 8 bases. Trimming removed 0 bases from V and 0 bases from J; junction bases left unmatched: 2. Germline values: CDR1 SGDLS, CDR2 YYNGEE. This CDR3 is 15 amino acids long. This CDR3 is CASSVGREASYEQYF. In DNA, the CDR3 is TGTGCCAGCAGCGTAGGGCGGGAGGCCTCCTACGAGCAGTACTTC.

This CDR3 is CASSSTTGTSVPYEQYF. CDR3 DNA: TGTGCCAGTAGTTCCACCACCGGGACTAGCGTTCCTTACGAGCAGTACTTC. V is TRBV19 and J is TRBJ2-7; 10 bases match TRBD2. The CDR3 extends over 17 amino acids. Germline V gene data show CDR1 as LNHDA and CDR2 as SQIVND (reference sequence). Trimming took 5 bases from V and 4 from J; bases not matched to a gene: 14. The complete variable domain, with remaining parts taken from reference TRBV19 and TRBJ2-7, reads DGGITQSPKYLFRKEGQNVTLSCEQNLNHDAMYWYRQDPGQGLRLIYYSQIVNDFQKGDIAEGYSVSREKKESFPLTVTSAQKNPTAFYLCASSSTTGTSVPYEQYFGPGTRLTVT.

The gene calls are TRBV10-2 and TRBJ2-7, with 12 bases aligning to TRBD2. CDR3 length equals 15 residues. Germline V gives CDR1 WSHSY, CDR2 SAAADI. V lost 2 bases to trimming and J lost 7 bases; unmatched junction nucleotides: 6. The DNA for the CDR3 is TGCGCCAGCAGTGAGCCTAGCGGGGGGGCCGGAGAGCAGTACTTC. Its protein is CASSEPSGGAGEQYF.

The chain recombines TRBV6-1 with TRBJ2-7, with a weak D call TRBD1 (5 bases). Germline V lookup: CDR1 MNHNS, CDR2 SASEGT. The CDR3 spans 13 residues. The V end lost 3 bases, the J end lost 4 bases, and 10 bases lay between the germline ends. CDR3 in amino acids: CASSEVRTYEQYF. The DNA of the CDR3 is TGTGCCAGCAGTGAGGTTCGGACATACGAGCAGTACTTC.

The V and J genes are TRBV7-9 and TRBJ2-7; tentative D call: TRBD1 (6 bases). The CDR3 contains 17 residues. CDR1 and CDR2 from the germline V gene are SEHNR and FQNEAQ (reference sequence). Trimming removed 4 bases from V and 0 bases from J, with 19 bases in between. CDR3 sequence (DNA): TGTGCCAGCAGCTCCCGTGCGACAGGCTCGACCTCCTACGAGCAGTACTTC. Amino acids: CASSSRATGSTSYEQYF.

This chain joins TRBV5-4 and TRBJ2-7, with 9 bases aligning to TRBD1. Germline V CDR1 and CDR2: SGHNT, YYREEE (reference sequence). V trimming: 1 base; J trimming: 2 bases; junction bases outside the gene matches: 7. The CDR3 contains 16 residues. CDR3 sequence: CASSLISRDRAYEQYF. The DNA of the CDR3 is TGTGCCAGCAGCTTGATCTCCCGGGACAGGGCCTACGAGCAGTACTTC.

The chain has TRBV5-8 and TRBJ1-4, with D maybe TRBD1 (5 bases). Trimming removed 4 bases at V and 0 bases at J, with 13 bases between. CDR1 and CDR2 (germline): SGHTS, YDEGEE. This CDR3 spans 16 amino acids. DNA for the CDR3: TGTGCCAGCAGCGCCGGGGCCCTTGCAACTAATGAAAAACTGTTTTTT. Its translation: CASSAGALATNEKLFF.

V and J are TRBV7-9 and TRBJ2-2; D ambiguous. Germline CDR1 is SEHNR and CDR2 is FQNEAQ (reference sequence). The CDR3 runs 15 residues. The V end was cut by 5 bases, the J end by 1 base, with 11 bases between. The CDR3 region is CASSQGLGNTGELFF. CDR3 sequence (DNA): TGTGCCAGCAGCCAAGGGTTGGGGAACACCGGGGAGCTGTTTTTT.

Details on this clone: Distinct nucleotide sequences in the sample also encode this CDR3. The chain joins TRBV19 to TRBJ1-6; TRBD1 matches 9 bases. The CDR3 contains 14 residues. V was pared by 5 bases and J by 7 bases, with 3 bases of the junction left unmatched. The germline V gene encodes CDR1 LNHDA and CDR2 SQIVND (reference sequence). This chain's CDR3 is CASSPTGGNSPLHF. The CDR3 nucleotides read TGTGCCAGTAGTCCGACAGGGGGGAATTCACCCCTCCACTTT. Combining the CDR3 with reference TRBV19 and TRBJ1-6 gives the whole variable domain DGGITQSPKYLFRKEGQNVTLSCEQNLNHDAMYWYRQDPGQGLRLIYYSQIVNDFQKGDIAEGYSVSREKKESFPLTVTSAQKNPTAFYLCASSPTGGNSPLHFGNGTRLTVT.

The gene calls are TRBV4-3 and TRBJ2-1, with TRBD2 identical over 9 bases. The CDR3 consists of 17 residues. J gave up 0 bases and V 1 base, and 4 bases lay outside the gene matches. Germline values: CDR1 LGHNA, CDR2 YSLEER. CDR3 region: CASSQGLADSSYNEQFF. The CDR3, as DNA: TGCGCCAGCAGCCAAGGACTAGCGGACAGCTCCTACAATGAGCAGTTCTTC.

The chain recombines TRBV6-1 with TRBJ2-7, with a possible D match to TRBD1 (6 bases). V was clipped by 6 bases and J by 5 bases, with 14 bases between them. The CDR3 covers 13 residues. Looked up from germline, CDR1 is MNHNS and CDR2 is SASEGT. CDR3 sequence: CASSSTGIDEQYF. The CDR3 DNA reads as TGTGCCAGCAGCTCAACAGGGATCGACGAGCAGTACTTC.

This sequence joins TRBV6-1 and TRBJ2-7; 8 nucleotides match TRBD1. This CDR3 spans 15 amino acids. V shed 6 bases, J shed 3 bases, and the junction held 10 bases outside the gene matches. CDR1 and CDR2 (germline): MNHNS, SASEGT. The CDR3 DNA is TGTGCCAGCAGCCTCACAACGGACAGGGTCTACGAGCAGTACTTC. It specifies CASSLTTDRVYEQYF.

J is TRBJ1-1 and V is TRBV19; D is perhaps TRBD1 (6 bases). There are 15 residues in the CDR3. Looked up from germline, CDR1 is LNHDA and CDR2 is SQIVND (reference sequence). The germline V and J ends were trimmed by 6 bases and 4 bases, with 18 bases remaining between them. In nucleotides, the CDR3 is TGTGCCAGTAGAGCGTCTTCGGCAGGGGCCACTGAAGCTTTCTTT. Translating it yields CASRASSAGATEAFF. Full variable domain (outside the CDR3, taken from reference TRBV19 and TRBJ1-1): DGGITQSPKYLFRKEGQNVTLSCEQNLNHDAMYWYRQDPGQGLRLIYYSQIVNDFQKGDIAEGYSVSREKKESFPLTVTSAQKNPTAFYLCASRASSAGATEAFFGQGTRLTVV.

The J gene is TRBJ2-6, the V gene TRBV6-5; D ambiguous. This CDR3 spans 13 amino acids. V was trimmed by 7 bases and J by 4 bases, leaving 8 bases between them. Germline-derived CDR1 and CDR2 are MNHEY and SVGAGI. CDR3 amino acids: CASTMSGANVLTF. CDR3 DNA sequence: TGTGCCAGCACGATGTCCGGGGCCAACGTCCTGACTTTC.

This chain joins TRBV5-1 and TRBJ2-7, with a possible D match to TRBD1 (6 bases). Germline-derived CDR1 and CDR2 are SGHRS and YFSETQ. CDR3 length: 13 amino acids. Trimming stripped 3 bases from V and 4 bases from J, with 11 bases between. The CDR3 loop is CASSSRRGYEQYF. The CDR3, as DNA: TGCGCCAGCAGCTCCCGCAGGGGTTACGAGCAGTACTTC.